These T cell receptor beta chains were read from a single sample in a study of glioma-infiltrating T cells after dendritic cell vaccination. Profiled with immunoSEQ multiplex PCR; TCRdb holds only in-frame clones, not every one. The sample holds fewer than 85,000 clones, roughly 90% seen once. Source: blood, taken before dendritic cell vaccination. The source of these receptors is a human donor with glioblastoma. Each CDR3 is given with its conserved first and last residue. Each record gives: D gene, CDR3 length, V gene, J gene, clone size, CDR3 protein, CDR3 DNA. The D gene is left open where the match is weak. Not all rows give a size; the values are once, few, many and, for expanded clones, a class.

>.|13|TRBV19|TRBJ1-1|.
CASSIGGRAEAFF
TGTGCCAGTAGTATAGGTGGGAGGGCTGAAGCTTTCTTT
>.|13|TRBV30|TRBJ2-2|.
CAGSTEFSGELFF
TGTGCCGGAAGCACAGAGTTTAGCGGGGAGCTGTTTTTT
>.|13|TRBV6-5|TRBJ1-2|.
CASSYSTGYGYTF
TGTGCCAGCAGTTACTCGACTGGTTATGGCTACACCTTC
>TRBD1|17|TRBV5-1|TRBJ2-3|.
CASSGWTGEYGTDTQYF
TGCGCCAGCAGCGGATGGACAGGCGAATACGGCACAGATACGCAGTATTTT
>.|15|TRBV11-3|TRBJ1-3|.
CASSLGGSSGNTIYF
TGTGCCAGCAGCCTCGGCGGGAGCTCTGGAAACACCATATATTTT
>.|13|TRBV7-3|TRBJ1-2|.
CASSLTSKEGYTF
TGTGCCAGCAGCTTAACGTCCAAAGAGGGCTACACCTTC
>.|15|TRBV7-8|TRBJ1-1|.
CASSSRGFMNTEAFF
TGTGCCAGCAGCTCGAGGGGGTTTATGAACACTGAAGCTTTCTTT
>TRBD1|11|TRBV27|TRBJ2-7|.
CGTGNAYEQYF
TGCGGGACAGGGAATGCGTACGAGCAGTACTTC
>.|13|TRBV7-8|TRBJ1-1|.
CASTPGVGTEAFF
TGTGCCAGCACCCCGGGGGTGGGGACTGAAGCTTTCTTT
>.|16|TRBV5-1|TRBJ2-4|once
CASSPGLLAAKNIQYF
TGCGCCAGCAGTCCGGGACTCCTGGCAGCCAAAAACATTCAGTACTTC
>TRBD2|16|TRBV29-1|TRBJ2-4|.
CSVERRGTGAKNIQYF
TGCAGCGTTGAAAGGCGGGGGACGGGAGCCAAAAACATTCAGTACTTC
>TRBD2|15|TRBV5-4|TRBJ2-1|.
CASSLKLAGGNEQFF
TGTGCCAGCAGCTTGAAACTAGCGGGGGGTAATGAGCAGTTCTTC
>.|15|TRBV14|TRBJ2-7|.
CASSQDLDREHEQYF
TGTGCCAGCAGCCAAGATTTGGATAGGGAGCACGAGCAGTACTTC
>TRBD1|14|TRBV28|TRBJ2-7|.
CASRPGQGPYEQYF
TGTGCCAGCAGACCGGGACAGGGGCCCTACGAGCAGTACTTC
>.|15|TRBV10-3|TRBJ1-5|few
CAISESELSNQPQHF
TGTGCCATCAGTGAGTCTGAGTTAAGCAATCAGCCCCAGCATTTT
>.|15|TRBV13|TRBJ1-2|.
CASSLGPQASYGYTF
TGTGCCAGCAGCTTAGGCCCCCAGGCTTCCTATGGCTACACCTTC
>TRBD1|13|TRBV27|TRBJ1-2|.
CASSPGTVYGYTF
TGTGCCAGCAGTCCCGGGACAGTCTATGGCTACACCTTC
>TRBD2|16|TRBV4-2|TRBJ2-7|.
CASSPTSGRARYEQYF
TGTGCCAGCAGCCCGACTAGCGGGAGGGCCCGGTACGAGCAGTACTTC
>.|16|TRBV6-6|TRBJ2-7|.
CASSEPTGHRTAEQYF
TGTGCCAGCAGCGAGCCGACGGGACATCGGACGGCCGAGCAGTACTTC
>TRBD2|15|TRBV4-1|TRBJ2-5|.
CASSLVGLAVETQYF
TGCGCCAGCAGTCTTGTGGGACTAGCAGTAGAGACCCAGTACTTC
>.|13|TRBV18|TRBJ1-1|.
CASSPARDTEAFF
TGTGCCAGCTCGCCCGCCAGGGACACTGAAGCTTTCTTT
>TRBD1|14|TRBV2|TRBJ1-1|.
CASSAGTGPTEAFF
TGTGCCAGCAGCGCCGGGACAGGGCCCACTGAAGCTTTCTTT
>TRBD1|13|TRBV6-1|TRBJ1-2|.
CASSAERTGPSTF
TGTGCCAGCAGTGCAGAAAGGACAGGGCCAAGCACCTTC
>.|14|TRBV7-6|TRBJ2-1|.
CASSRGQGNNEQFF
TGTGCCAGCAGCCGCGGCCAAGGAAACAATGAGCAGTTCTTC
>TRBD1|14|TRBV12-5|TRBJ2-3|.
CASGASGGTDTQYF
TGTGCTAGTGGGGCTTCAGGGGGTACAGATACGCAGTATTTT
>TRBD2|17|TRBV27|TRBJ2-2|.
CASKKGTSGLTIGELFF
TGTGCCAGCAAAAAAGGGACTAGCGGACTCACAATAGGGGAGCTGTTTTTT
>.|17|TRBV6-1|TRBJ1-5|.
CASSEVFTGGAGQPQHF
TGTGCCAGCAGTGAAGTTTTTACGGGGGGCGCAGGTCAGCCCCAGCATTTT
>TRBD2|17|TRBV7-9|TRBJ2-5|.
CASSQYGVAGLQETQYF
TGTGCCAGCAGCCAATACGGGGTAGCGGGACTTCAAGAGACCCAGTACTTC
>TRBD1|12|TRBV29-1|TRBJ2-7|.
CSAGDRAYEQYF
TGCAGCGCCGGGGACAGAGCCTACGAGCAGTACTTC
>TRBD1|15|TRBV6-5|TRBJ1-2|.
CASSLSGGPSYGYTF
TGTGCCAGCAGTCTCTCAGGGGGCCCTAGCTATGGCTACACCTTC
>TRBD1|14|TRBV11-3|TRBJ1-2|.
CASSWGQGTYGYTF
TGTGCCAGCAGCTGGGGACAGGGGACCTATGGCTACACCTTC
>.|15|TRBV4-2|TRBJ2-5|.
CASSQDRGNQETQYF
TGTGCCAGCAGCCAAGATCGCGGGAACCAAGAGACCCAGTACTTC
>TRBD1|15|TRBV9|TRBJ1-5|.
CASSAGQRGNQPQHF
TGTGCCAGCAGCGCGGGACAGAGGGGCAATCAGCCCCAGCATTTT
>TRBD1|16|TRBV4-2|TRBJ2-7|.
CASSQMGQGERYEQYF
TGTGCCAGCAGCCAAATGGGACAGGGGGAACGATACGAGCAGTACTTC
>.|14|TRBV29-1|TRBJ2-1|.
CSVSNLGGVDEQFF
TGCAGCGTTTCAAACCTAGGTGGAGTTGATGAGCAGTTCTTC
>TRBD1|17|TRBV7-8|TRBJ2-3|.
CASSLAGTGGYTDTQYF
TGTGCCAGCAGCTTAGCCGGGACAGGGGGATACACAGATACGCAGTATTTT
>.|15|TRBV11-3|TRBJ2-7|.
CASSFGRVPGDEQYF
TGTGCCAGCAGCTTCGGCAGGGTGCCGGGGGACGAGCAGTACTTC
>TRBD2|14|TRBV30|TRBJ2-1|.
CAWIRREGRVEQFF
TGTGCCTGGATTCGTAGGGAGGGAAGGGTTGAGCAGTTCTTC
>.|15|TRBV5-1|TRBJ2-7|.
CASSSALSGGLEQYF
TGCGCCAGCAGCTCTGCCCTTAGTGGTGGGCTCGAGCAGTACTTC
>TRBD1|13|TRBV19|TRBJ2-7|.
CASRGQGWDEQYF
TGTGCCAGTAGAGGACAGGGATGGGACGAGCAGTACTTC
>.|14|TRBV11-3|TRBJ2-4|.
CASSPPGTRDIQYF
TGTGCCAGCAGCCCCCCCGGGACACGGGACATTCAGTACTTC
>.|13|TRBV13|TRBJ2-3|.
CASSPGLEGTQYF
TGTGCCAGCAGCCCCGGACTCGAAGGCACGCAGTATTTT
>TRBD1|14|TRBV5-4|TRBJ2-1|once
CASSKRQGGNEQFF
TGTGCCAGCAGCAAACGACAGGGGGGTAATGAGCAGTTCTTC
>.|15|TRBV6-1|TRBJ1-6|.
CASSDPGVSVSPLHF
TGTGCCAGCAGTGACCCCGGGGTTAGTGTTTCACCCCTCCACTTT
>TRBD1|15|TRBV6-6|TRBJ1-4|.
CASSYSTRGQEKLFF
TGTGCCAGCAGTTACTCGACGAGGGGGCAAGAAAAACTGTTTTTT
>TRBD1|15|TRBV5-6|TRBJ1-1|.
CASSRLKTGVTEAFF
TGTGCCAGCAGCCGACTAAAGACAGGGGTGACCGAAGCTTTCTTT
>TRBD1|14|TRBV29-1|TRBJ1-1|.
CSVARTGPAREAFF
TGCAGCGTTGCCCGGACAGGCCCCGCAAGGGAAGCTTTCTTT
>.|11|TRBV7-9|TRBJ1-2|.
CASGGIYGYTF
TGTGCCAGCGGGGGGATCTATGGCTACACCTTC
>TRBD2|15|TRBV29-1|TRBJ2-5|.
CSVGPSSGIPETQYF
TGCAGCGTTGGTCCGTCTAGCGGGATACCAGAGACCCAGTACTTC